This T cell receptor (beta chain) was retrieved from a study of monozygotic twins with cystic fibrosis. Whole-study context: Libraries were built from three micrograms of fragmented DNA using 15 PCR cycles.

Using immunoSEQ multiplex PCR, the repertoire was profiled, and TCRdb retains in-frame clones only, with some absent. The table includes tens of thousands of clones, approximately 97% detected once. Concerning this clone: Its target is not known.

V was clipped by 2 bases and J by 5 bases, with 10 bases between them. CDR1 and CDR2 (germline): SGHRS, YFSETQ. The CDR3 is made up of 13 amino acids. The study, taken as a whole, reports: Nucleotide-identical clonotype sharing was significantly higher within monozygotic CF twin pairs than between unrelated CF individuals. Median Simpson clonality of about 0.01 suggested naive T cells predominated. J usage was most co-twin-similar in 8 of 16 pairs, V in 13.

The chain employs TRBV5-1 and TRBJ2-5; D not certain. The sequenced sample consisted of blood. The source of this sequence is a girl aged 5-17 years with cystic fibrosis. The CDR3 DNA sequence: TGCGCCAGCAGCTTCTTCGCTTCCGAGACCCAGTACTTC. It encodes CASSFFASETQYF.